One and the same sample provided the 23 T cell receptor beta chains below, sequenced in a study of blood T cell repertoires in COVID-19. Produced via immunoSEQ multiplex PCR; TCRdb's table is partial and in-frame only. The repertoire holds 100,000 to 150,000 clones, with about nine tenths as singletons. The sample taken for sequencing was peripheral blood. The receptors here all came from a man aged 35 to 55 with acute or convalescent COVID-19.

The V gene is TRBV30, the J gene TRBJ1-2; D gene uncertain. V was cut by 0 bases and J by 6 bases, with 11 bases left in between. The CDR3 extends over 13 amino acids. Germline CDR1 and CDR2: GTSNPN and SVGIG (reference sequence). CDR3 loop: CAWSVGTTDGYTF. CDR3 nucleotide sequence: TGTGCCTGGAGTGTTGGTACGACTGATGGCTACACCTTC.

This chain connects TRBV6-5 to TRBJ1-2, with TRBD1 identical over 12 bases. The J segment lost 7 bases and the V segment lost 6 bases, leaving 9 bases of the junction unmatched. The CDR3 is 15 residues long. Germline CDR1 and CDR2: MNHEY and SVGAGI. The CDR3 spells CASRFPGQGAGGYTF. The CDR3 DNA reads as TGTGCCAGCAGGTTCCCGGGACAGGGGGCAGGTGGCTACACCTTC.

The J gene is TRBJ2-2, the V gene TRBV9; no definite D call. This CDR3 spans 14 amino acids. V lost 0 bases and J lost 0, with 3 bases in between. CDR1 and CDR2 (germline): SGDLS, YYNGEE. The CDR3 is CASSVAANTGELFF. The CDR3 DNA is TGTGCCAGCAGCGTAGCAGCGAACACCGGGGAGCTGTTTTTT. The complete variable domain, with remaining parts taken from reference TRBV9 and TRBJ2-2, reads DSGVTQTPKHLITATGQRVTLRCSPRSGDLSVYWYQQSLDQGLQFLIQYYNGEERAKGNILERFSAQQFPDLHSELNLSSLELGDSALYFCASSVAANTGELFFGEGSRLTVL.

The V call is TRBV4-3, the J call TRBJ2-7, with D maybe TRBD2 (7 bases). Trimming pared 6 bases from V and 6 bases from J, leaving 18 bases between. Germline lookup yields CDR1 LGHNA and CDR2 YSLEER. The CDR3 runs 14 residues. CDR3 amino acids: CASSLVGGAPEQYF. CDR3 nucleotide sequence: TGCGCCAGCAGTTTAGTGGGGGGGGCCCCCGAGCAGTACTTC.

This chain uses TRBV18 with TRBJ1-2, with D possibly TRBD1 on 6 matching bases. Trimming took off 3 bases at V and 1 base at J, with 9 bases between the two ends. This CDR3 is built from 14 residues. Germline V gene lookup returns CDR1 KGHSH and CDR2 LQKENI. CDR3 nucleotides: TGTGCCAGCTCACCGACAGGTAGTAACTATGGCTACACCTTC. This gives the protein CASSPTGSNYGYTF. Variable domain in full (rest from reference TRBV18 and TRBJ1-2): NAGVMQNPRHLVRRRGQEARLRCSPMKGHSHVYWYRQLPEEGLKFMVYLQKENIIDESGMPKERFSAEFPKEGPSILRIQQVVRGDSAAYFCASSPTGSNYGYTFGSGTRLTVV.

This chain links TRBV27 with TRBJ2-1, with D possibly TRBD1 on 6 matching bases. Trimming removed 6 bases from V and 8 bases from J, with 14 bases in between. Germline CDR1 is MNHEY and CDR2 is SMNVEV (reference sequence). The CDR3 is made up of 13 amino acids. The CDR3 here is CASSRGPVDEQFF. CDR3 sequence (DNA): TGTGCCAGCAGCAGGGGACCAGTCGATGAGCAGTTCTTC.

CDR3 sequence (DNA): TGTGCCAGCAGCCAGAGCAGGGGGCAAGGTCAGCCCCAGCATTTT. This sequence encodes CASSQSRGQGQPQHF. The V call is TRBV3-1 (or the pseudogene TRBV3-2), the J call TRBJ1-5, with 8 positions matching TRBD1. CDR1 is LGHDT and CDR2 is YNNKEL in the germline V gene (reference sequence). The V and J ends lost 3 bases and 6 bases, in that order; junction bases with no gene match: 7. This CDR3 is 15 amino acids long.

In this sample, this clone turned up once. The CDR3 spells CASSPRQGRNSPLHF. In nucleotides, the CDR3 is TGTGCCAGCAGCCCTCGACAGGGAAGGAATTCACCCCTCCACTTT. The chain carries TRBV9 and TRBJ1-6; 7 bases map to TRBD1. The V and J ends lost 4 bases and 7 bases, in that order; junction bases with no gene match: 8. The CDR3 consists of 15 residues. Per the germline V gene, CDR1 is SGDLS and CDR2 is YYNGEE. Full variable domain (remainder filled in from reference TRBV9 and TRBJ1-6): DSGVTQTPKHLITATGQRVTLRCSPRSGDLSVYWYQQSLDQGLQFLIQYYNGEERAKGNILERFSAQQFPDLHSELNLSSLELGDSALYFCASSPRQGRNSPLHFGNGTRLTVT.

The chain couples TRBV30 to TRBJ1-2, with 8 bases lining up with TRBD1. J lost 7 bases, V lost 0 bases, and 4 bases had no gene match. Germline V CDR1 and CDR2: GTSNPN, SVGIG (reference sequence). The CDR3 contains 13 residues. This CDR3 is CAWSVQGAVGYTF. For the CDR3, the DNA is TGTGCCTGGAGTGTCCAGGGGGCGGTTGGCTACACCTTC.

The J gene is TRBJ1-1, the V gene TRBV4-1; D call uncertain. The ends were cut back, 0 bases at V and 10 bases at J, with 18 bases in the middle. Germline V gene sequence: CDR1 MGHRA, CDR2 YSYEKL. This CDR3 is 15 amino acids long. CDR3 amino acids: CASSQDRSSGDAAFF. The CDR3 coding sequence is TGCGCCAGCAGCCAAGATCGGAGTAGCGGGGATGCAGCTTTCTTT.

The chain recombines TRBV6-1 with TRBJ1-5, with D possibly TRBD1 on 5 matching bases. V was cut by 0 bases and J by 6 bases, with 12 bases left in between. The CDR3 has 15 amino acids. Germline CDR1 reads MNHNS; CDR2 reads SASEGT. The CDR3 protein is CASSEAQGVGQPQHF. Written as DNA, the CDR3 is TGTGCCAGCAGTGAAGCGCAAGGGGTAGGTCAGCCCCAGCATTTT.

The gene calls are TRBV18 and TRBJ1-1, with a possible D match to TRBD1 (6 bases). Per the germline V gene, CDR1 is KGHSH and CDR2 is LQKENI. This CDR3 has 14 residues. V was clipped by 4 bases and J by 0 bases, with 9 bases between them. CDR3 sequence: CASSLQGMNTEAFF. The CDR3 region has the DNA TGTGCCAGCTCACTACAGGGTATGAACACTGAAGCTTTCTTT.

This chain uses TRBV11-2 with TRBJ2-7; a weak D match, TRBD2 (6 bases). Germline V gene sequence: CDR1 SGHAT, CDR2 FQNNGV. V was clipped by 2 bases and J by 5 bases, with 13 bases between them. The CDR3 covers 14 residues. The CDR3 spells CASSLLTGVNEQYF. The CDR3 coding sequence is TGTGCCAGCAGCTTATTGACGGGAGTCAACGAGCAGTACTTC.

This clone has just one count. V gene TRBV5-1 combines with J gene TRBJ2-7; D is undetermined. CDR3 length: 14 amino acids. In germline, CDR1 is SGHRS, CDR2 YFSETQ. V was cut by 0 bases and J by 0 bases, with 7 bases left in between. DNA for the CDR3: TGCGCCAGCAGCTTGGGTGTCAGCTCCTACGAGCAGTACTTC. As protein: CASSLGVSSYEQYF.

DNA of the CDR3: TGTGCCAGCAGCGAACAGGGGGCGATTGGTGGGCTTGAGCAGTTCTTC. It is translated as CASSEQGAIGGLEQFF. The chain has TRBV6-4 and TRBJ2-1, with 9 bases that match TRBD1. The V gene's germline CDR1 is MRHNA and CDR2 SNTAGT. With 6 bases clipped from V and 9 bases from J, the junction kept 15 bases outside the gene matches. This CDR3 contains 16 residues.

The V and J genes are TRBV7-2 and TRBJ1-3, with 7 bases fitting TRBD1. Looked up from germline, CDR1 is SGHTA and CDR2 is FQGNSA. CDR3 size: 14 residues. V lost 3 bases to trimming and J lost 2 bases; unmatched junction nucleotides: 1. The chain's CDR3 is CASSLDRTGNTIYF. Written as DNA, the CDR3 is TGTGCCAGCAGCTTGGACAGGACTGGAAACACCATATATTTT.

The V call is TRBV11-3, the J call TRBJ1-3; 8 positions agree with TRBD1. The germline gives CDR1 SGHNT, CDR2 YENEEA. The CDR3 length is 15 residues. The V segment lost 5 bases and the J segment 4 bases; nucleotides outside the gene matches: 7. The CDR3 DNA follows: TGTGCCAGCAGCCCCGGGACAGGCTACGGAAACACCATATATTTT. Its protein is CASSPGTGYGNTIYF.

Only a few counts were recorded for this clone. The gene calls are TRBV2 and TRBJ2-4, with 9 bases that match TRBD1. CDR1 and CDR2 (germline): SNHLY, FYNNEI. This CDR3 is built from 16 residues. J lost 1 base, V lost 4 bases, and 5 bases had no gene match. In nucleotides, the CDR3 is TGTGCCAGCAGTGTCCCGGGACAGGGTGCCAAAAACATTCAGTACTTC. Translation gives CASSVPGQGAKNIQYF.

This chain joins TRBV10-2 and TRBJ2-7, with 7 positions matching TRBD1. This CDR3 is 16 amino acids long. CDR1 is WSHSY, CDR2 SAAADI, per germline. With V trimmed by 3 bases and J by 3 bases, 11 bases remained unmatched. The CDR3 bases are TGCGCCAGCAGTGACCCGTTCCGGGACAGTCTCTACGAGCAGTACTTC. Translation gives CASSDPFRDSLYEQYF.

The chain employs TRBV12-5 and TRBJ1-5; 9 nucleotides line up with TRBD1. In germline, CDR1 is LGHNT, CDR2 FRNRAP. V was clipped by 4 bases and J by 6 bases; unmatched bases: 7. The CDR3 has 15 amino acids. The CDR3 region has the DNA TGTGCTAGTGGTTCGGACGGACAGGGGATTCAGCCCCAGCATTTT. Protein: CASGSDGQGIQPQHF.

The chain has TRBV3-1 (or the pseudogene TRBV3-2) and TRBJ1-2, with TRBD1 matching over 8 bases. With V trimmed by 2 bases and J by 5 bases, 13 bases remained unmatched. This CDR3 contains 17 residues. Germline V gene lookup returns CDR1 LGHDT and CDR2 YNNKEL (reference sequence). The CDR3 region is CASSQIGGQGAGYGYTF. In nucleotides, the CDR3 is TGTGCCAGCAGCCAAATTGGAGGACAGGGCGCCGGATATGGCTACACCTTC.

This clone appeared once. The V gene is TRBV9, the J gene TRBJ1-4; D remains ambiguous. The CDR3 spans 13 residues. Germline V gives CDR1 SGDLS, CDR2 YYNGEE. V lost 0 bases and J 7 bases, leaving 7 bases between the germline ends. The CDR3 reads CASSVEGGEKLFF. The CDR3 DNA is TGTGCCAGCAGCGTAGAAGGAGGTGAAAAACTGTTTTTT. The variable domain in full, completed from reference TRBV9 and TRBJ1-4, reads DSGVTQTPKHLITATGQRVTLRCSPRSGDLSVYWYQQSLDQGLQFLIQYYNGEERAKGNILERFSAQQFPDLHSELNLSSLELGDSALYFCASSVEGGEKLFFGSGTQLSVL.

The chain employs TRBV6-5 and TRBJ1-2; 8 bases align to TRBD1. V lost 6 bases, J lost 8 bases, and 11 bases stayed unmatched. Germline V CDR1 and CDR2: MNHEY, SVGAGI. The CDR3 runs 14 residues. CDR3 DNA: TGTGCCAGCAGAAAAACGGACAGGGCCCACGGCTACACCTTC. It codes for CASRKTDRAHGYTF.